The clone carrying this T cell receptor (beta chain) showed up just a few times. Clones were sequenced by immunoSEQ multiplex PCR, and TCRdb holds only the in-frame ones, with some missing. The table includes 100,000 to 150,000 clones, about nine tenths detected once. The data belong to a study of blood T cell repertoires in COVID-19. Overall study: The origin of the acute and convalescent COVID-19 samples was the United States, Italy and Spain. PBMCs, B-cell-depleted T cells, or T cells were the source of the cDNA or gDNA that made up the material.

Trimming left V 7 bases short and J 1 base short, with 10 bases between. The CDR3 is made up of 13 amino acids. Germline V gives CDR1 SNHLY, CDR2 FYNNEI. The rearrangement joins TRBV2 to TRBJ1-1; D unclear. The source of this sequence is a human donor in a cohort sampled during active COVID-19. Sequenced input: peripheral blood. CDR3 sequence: CASTKEGNTEAFF. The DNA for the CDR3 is TGTGCCAGCACCAAGGAGGGGAACACTGAAGCTTTCTTT.